A single sample is the source of the 12 T cell receptor beta chains below, sequenced in a study of vaccination and CD4 T cells after COVID-19. Indicated time point: late sampling 161 to 241 days after vaccination in three convalescent patients. Described treatment: roughly ten-day PBMC culture with coronavirus spike peptide pools or control peptides (ViraFEST assay). These receptors have no identified antigens. The Oncomine TCR Beta short-read assay was applied to DNA of cultured CD4+ T cells. MiXCR, applied by TCRdb to the PCR reads, yields one record per CDR3 protein. Here the sample spans 20,000 to 30,000 distinct CDR3 sequences, about 42% being singletons. The source was CD4+ T cells from blood, cultured in vitro, collected about 7 months after SARS-CoV-2 vaccination. Receptors originate from a human donor who had recovered from COVID-19.

The V gene is TRBV27, the J gene TRBJ2-7; D is possibly TRBD2 (6 bases). V gave up 4 bases and J gave up 0 bases, with 19 bases separating them. The CDR3 has 17 amino acids. CDR1 and CDR2 (germline): MNHEY, SMNVEV (reference sequence). The CDR3 spells CASSYNTGTSSSYEQYF. The DNA for the CDR3 is TGTGCCAGCAGTTATAATACCGGGACTTCGAGCTCCTACGAGCAGTACTTC.

V usage is TRBV20-1 and J usage is TRBJ2-3; D is undetermined. This CDR3 comprises 10 residues. V was trimmed by 7 bases and J by 4 bases, leaving 6 bases between them. Germline V gene lookup returns CDR1 DFQATT and CDR2 SNEGSKA (reference sequence). CDR3 sequence: CSVRADTQYF. The CDR3 region has the DNA TGCAGTGTAAGGGCAGATACGCAGTATTTT.

V and J are TRBV20-1 and TRBJ2-3; the D gene is possibly TRBD1 (6 bases). CDR3 length: 12 amino acids. The germline gives CDR1 DFQATT, CDR2 SNEGSKA (reference sequence). V was pared by 6 bases and J by 0 bases, with 7 bases between. CDR3: CSARGSTDTQYF. In nucleotides, the CDR3 is TGCAGTGCCAGGGGAAGCACAGATACGCAGTATTTT.

This clonotype was detected a few times. The V gene is TRBV21-1, the J gene TRBJ2-5; TRBD1 reflects the table's D call only, with no check against the DNA. TRBV21-1 corresponds to a pseudogene. The CDR3 covers 15 residues. DNA of the CDR3: TGTGCCAGCAGCAAAGAAGGAGGGGGCGGTGAGACCCAGTACTTC. Residues: CASSKEGGGGETQYF.

As regards this clonotype: The junction departs from germline at one end; a sequencing error may be responsible. The rearrangement uses TRBV6-2 or TRBV6-3 and TRBJ2-7, with D unresolved. The CDR3 covers 13 residues. Germline values: CDR1 MNHEY, CDR2 SVGEGT. CDR3 sequence: CASSDGLPYEQYF. CDR3 nucleotide sequence: TGTGCTAGCAGCGACGGCTTACCCTACGAGCAGTACTTC.

The CDR3 region is CASSHSQGTDTQYF. CDR3 in DNA: TGTGCCAGCAGCCATAGTCAGGGGACAGATACGCAGTATTTT. The rearrangement links TRBV7-9 to TRBJ2-3; tentatively, D is TRBD1 (6 bases). The germline CDR1 and CDR2 sequences are SEHNR and FQNEAQ (reference sequence). V dropped 5 bases and J dropped 3 bases, with 12 bases sitting between them. The CDR3 runs 14 residues.

The V and J genes are TRBV7-8 and TRBJ2-7, with 13 bases fitting TRBD2. Germline assignment: CDR1 SGHVS and CDR2 FQNEAQ. V was pared by 4 bases and J by 6 bases, with 6 bases of the junction left unmatched. The CDR3 covers 15 residues. CDR3 residues: CASSSGTSGTTEQYF. DNA of the CDR3: TGTGCCAGCAGCTCAGGGACTAGCGGGACCACCGAGCAGTACTTC.

About this clonotype itself: The junction departs from the called germline gene at one end, perhaps through a read error. The J gene is TRBJ2-7, the V gene TRBV6-2 or TRBV6-3; D is uncertain. This CDR3 region has 12 residues. The germline V gene encodes CDR1 MNHEY and CDR2 SVGEGT. The CDR3 bases are TGTGCCAGCAGTTACTCGAGAACAGAGCTGTACTTC. Translating gives CASSYSRTELYF.

The gene calls are TRBV20-1 and TRBJ2-5; D gene uncertain. The CDR3 runs to 10 residues. Per germline, CDR1 DFQATT and CDR2 SNEGSKA (reference sequence). Trimming pared 5 bases from V and 5 bases from J, leaving 6 bases between. CDR3 nucleotide sequence: TGCAGTGCTGGTTTGGAGACCCAGTACTTC. Translation: CSAGLETQYF.

There are a few counts of this clonotype. The chain combines TRBV24-1 with TRBJ2-3; TRBD2 matches 11 bases. This CDR3 is built from 17 residues. Germline loops: CDR1 KGHDR, CDR2 SFDVKD. V gave up 2 bases and J gave up 4 bases; unmatched junction bases: 7. The CDR3 sequence: CATSDSTSGSPPDTQYF. In DNA, the CDR3 is TGTGCCACCAGTGATTCAACTAGCGGGAGCCCCCCAGATACGCAGTATTTT.

The chain carries TRBV24-1 and TRBJ2-4, with 9 bases identical to TRBD1. The CDR3 consists of 15 residues. Germline V lookup: CDR1 KGHDR, CDR2 SFDVKD. V dropped 4 bases and J dropped 8; count of bases not matched to a gene: 8. In DNA form, the CDR3 reads TGTGCCACCAGTGACCAAGGGACAGGGAGGGACATTCAGTACTTC. Its protein product is CATSDQGTGRDIQYF.

J is TRBJ1-5 and V is TRBV28; 7 nucleotides align to TRBD1. J gave up 0 bases and V 4 bases, and 6 bases lay outside the gene matches. The CDR3 is 16 residues long. Germline V gene lookup returns CDR1 MDHEN and CDR2 SYDVKM. DNA of the CDR3: TGTGCCAGCAGTTCGACAGGGCGGTATAGCAATCAGCCCCAGCATTTT. Its protein product is CASSSTGRYSNQPQHF.